This TCR beta chain is drawn from a study of T-cell memory formation after mild COVID-19. There are a few counts of this clonotype. V was cut by 5 bases and J by 4 bases, with 9 bases left in between. Germline V gives CDR1 SGHTA, CDR2 FQGNSA. This CDR3 has 13 residues. Each CDR3 protein is one row after TCRdb ran MiXCR on the 5' RACE reads. Seen here are 350,000 to 500,000 distinct CDR3 sequences, 15% to 20% observed once, and the top ten hold roughly 8.4%. This sequence was found in an adult woman who had mild COVID-19 (a few samples of this study predate the infection). Cell type and time point are not known. The chain combines TRBV7-2 with TRBJ1-5; D is possibly TRBD1 (5 bases). The sequenced material came from PBMCs or a T cell subset sorted from them (not recorded which). The CDR3 spells CASSRQLNQPQHF. The DNA of the CDR3 is TGTGCCAGCAGCCGACAGCTTAATCAGCCCCAGCATTTT. The full variable domain, completed using reference TRBV7-2 and TRBJ1-5, is GAGVSQSPSNKVTEKGKDVELRCDPISGHTALYWYRQSLGQGLEFLIYFQGNSAPDKSGLPSDRFSAERTGGSVSTLTIQRTQQEDSAVYLCASSRQLNQPQHFGDGTRLSIL.